This T cell receptor beta chain was identified during a study of early T cells in non-severe SARS-CoV-2 infection. Individual cDNA molecules each received unique molecular identifiers attached to them. MiXCR, run by TCRdb on the 5' RACE reads, gives a single entry per CDR3 protein. Here the sample spans approximately 73,000 distinct CDR3 sequences, approximately 10% being singletons. With 0 bases clipped from V and 4 bases from J, the junction kept 8 bases outside the gene matches. The CDR3 is made up of 17 amino acids. The germline CDR1 and CDR2 sequences are SGHDN and FVKESK. There are many counts of this clonotype.

The receptor was isolated from an adult who was a healthcare worker with PCR-confirmed SARS-CoV-2 infection or an uninfected control (not recorded which). Sequenced material: whole blood. The chain couples TRBV14 to TRBJ2-2; 7 bases are shared with TRBD1. Here the CDR3 DNA reads TGTGCCAGCAGCCAAGACCTGCCGACAGGGCCCACCGGGGAGCTGTTTTTT. Translating gives CASSQDLPTGPTGELFF. The variable domain in full, completed from reference TRBV14 and TRBJ2-2, reads EAGVTQFPSHSVIEKGQTVTLRCDPISGHDNLYWYRRVMGKEIKFLLHFVKESKQDESGMPNNRFLAERTGGTYSTLKVQPAELEDSGVYFCASSQDLPTGPTGELFFGEGSRLTVL.